This note documents a single TCR beta chain sequence. Its antigen is undetermined. Profiling relied on immunoSEQ multiplex PCR, and the TCRdb table lists in-frame clones only, not all of them. The sample has about 40,000 clones; about 85% are singletons. This record comes from a study of OX40 agonist ivuxolimab in advanced cancers. For the study at large: Participants could have had prior anti-PD-1, anti-PD-L1 or anti-CTLA-4 therapy, and approximately 40% had some. Study-wide points: Within 6 weeks, CD4+ and CD8+ blood T cells expanded clonally at 0.1 to 3.0 mg/kg.

Looked up from germline, CDR1 is LGHNA and CDR2 is YNFKEQ. The CDR3 consists of 15 residues. V lost 0 bases to trimming and J lost 6 bases; unmatched junction nucleotides: 5. This receptor was identified in an adult with an advanced solid tumor such as melanoma, head and neck, liver or kidney cancer. Sequencing used CD4+ or CD8+ T cells sorted from blood, obtained in a trial of the OX40 agonist ivuxolimab. The chain couples TRBV4-2 to TRBJ1-5, with 7 bases aligning to TRBD1. For the CDR3, the DNA is TGTGCCAGCAGCCAAGAACTAGGGGGCAGTCAGCCCCAGCATTTT. Translated: CASSQELGGSQPQHF.